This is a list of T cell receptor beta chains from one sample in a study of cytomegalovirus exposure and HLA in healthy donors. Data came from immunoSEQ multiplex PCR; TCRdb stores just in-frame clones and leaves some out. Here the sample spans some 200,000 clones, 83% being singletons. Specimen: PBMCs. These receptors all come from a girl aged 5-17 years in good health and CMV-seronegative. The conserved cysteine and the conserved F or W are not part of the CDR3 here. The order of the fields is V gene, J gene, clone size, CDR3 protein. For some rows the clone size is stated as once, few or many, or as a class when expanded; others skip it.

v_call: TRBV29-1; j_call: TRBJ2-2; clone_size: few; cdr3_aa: SATSGVNTGELF
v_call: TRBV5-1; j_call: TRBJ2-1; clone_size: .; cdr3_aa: ASSLGWDRVRNEQF
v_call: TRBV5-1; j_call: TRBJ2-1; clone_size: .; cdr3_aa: ASSSEYSGSKNDEQF
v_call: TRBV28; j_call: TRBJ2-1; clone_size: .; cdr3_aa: ASSTGGLAGGVEQF
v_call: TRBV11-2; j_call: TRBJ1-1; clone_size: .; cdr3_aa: ASSGRGPDTEAF
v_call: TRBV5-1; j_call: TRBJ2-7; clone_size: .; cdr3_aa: ASSWRTGGAYEQY
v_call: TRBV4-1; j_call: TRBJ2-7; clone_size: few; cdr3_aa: ASSPYRGEWEQY
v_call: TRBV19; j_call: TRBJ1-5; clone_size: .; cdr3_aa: ASSISPRVEGNQPQH
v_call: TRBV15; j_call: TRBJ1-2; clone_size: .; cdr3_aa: ATSRTATVRGYT
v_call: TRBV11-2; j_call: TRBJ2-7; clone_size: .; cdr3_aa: ASSPREGSGRPYEQY
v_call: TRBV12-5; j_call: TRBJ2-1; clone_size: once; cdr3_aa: ASGPGQSPFDEQF
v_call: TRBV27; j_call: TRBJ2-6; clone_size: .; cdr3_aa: ASTKGASGSLAGANVLT
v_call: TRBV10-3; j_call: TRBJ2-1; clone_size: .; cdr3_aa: AISEWDSHNEQF
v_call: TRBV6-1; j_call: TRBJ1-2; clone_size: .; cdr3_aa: ASSEGRRTGALGT
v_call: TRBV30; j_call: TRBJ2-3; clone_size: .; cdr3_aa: AWSVSPGGRDTQY
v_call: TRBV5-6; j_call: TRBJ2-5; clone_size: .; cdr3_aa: ASSQTTGSRETQY
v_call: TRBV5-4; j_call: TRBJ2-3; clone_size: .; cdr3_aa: ASSQQGYSTDTQY
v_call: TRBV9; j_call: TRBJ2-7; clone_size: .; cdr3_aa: ASSVAASGLVYEQY
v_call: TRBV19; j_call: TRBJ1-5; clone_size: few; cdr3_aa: ATGDRGNQPQH
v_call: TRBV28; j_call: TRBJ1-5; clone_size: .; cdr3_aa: ASSGVRAQH
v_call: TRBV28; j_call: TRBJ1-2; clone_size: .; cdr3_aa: ASSLGTGPLLSGYT
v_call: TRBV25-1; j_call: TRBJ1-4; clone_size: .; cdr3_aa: ASSDLTKGEKLF
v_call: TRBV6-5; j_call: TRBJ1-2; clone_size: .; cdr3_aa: ASSYSGDRVSGYT
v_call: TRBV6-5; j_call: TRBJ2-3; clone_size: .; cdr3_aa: ASSYGESGTQY
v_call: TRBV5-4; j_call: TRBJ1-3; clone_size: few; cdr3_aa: ASSLEGASGNTIY
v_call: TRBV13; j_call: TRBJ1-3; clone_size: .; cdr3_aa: ASSFSSSGNTIY
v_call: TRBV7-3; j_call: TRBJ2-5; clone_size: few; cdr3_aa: ASSQTGYFGETQY
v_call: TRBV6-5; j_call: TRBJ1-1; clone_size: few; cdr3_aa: ASRRLMNTEAF
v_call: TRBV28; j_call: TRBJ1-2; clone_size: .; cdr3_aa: ASSFRGNGYT
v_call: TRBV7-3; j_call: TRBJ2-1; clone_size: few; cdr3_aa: ASSLTSSGVYNEQF
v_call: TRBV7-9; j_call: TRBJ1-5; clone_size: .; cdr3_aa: ASSQGQGFGNQPQH
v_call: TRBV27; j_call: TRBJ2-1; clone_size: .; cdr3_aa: ASSFGQGGYNEQF
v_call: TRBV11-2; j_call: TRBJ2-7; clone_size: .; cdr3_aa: ASSQTTSGAYEQY
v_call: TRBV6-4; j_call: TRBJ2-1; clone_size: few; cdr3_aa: ASSDSRGGYNEQF
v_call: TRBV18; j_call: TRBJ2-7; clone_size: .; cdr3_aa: ASSPRLTYEQY
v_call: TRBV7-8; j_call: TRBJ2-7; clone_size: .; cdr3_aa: ASSRPAGTGAYEQY
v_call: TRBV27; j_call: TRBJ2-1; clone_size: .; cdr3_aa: ASSPTYNEQF
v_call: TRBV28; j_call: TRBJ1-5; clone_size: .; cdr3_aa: ASRLDRGPWGNQPQH
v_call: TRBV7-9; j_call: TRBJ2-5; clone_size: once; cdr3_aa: ASSLEASQY
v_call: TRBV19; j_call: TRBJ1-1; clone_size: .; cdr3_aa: ASSNPRGQDTEAF
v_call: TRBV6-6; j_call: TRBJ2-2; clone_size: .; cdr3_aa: ASSSGTRSTGELF
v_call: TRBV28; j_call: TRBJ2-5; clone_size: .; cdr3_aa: ASRIRLTERLQETQY
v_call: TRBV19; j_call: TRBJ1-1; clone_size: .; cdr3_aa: ATTQGLNTEAF
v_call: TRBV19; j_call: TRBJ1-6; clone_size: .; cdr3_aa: ASSILENSPLH
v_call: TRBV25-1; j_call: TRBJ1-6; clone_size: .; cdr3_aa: ASSEYSGVNSPLH
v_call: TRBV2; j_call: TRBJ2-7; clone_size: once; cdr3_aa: ASSVGPGEQY
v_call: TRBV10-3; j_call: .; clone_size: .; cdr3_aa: AIKEPDSSYEQY
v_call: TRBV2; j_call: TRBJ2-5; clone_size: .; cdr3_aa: ASGRQGATQETQY
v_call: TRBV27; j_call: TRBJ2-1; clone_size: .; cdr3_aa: ASGGGISSYNEQF